This entry is about one TCR beta chain. This clonotype was detected many times. The antigen this receptor binds is unknown. No clone much larger than this one lies a single base away; base qualities are absent. This entry is derived from a study of human T cells and chemical hapten exposure (dated by TCRdb to 2020 to 2023). Regarding the study in general: For sensitization, 2% DPC in acetone was applied to a 2 cm by 2 cm area of upper inner arm skin. Patch testing on the upper back used Finn chambers containing 0.01% DPC, with scoring done after 6 days according to International Contact Dermatitis Research Group standards. Peripheral blood TCR repertoire changes were tracked in vivo in alopecia patients during primary and secondary sensitization to the hapten diphenylcyclopropenone (DPC). Blood was sampled from patients pre-sensitization (week 0) and at 2, 6 and about 24 weeks after DPC sensitization. Libraries were combined into a pool for sequencing, and differences in TCR yield between samples came mainly from small differences in library volumes within the pool. The mostly female patient cohort included alopecia areata with under or over 50% scalp involvement, alopecia totalis and alopecia universalis. Throughout the study period of roughly 24 weeks, patients also received therapeutic DPC doses to the scalp every week. Nearly 30 alopecia patients gave blood for TCR sequencing at one to four time points (pre-sensitization, 2, 6 and 24 weeks). Study-level results and caveats: The number of PT1 expanded TCRs positively correlated with patch test score, significant at thresholds 8, 16 and 32 but not 4. Because all patients had alopecia, a presumed autoimmune disease, the immune response of the patients might differ from that of healthy individuals. After repeated subsampling, the strength of the expansion versus patch-test correlation and the threshold at which it became significant changed. Expanded TCRs formed significantly more large CDR3 similarity clusters than pre-sensitization or healthy control sets, consistent with antigen-driven responses. No change with DPC sensitization was found in the number of TCRs above 1 in 1000 frequency, and no evidence of global repertoire structure alterations was found.

Receptor amplification or capture employed RACE. Sequencing instrument: NextSeq 500. Library preparation attached unique molecular identifiers to individual cDNA molecules for quantitative, reproducible TCR counting. For every blood RNA sample, sequencing covered both the TCR alpha and TCR beta chains. Per the original workflow: A median of approximately 96,000 TCRs per sample was observed, with a range of about 23,224 to 690,600. V, J and CDR3 annotation of the TCR reads was performed with the Decombinator software suite. For PS versus PT1 abundance plots, all samples were subsampled to the same number of TCRs (28,000). TCRs were defined as expanded if absent before sensitization and observed at least eight times at the 2-week time point. TCRdb cleaned the public reads at Q25 with fastp, built clones with MiXCR and kept in-frame beta chains. Records with the same CDR3 protein are collapsed into one entry carrying the most frequent genes and DNA. The V and J calls come from TCRdb's annotation, not from the publication. This sample has roughly 360,000 distinct CDR3 sequences in its table, and about 4.8% of those were observed once. The ten largest clonotypes hold roughly 2.4% of the sample.

Including cysteine and phenylalanine, the CDR3 has 16 amino acids. CDR3 DNA only is kept here, 48 bases in frame from base 1. CDR1 and CDR2, looked up from the germline V gene (reference sequence), are PRHDT and FYEKMQ. Trimmed from V: 3 bases; trimmed from J: 7 bases; junction bases lacking a gene match: 3. The time point label, read with the paper, signifies: patch test 1, 2 weeks after DPC sensitization. The treatment or condition label, read with the paper, signifies: therapeutic diphenylcyclopropenone sensitization with weekly scalp DPC. Blood at each patch-test visit was drawn before the patch test was applied. Patients were eligible if aged 18 to 70, diagnosed with alopecia and judged suitable for DPC therapy, and pregnant patients were excluded. Unfractionated whole blood was collected in Tempus Blood RNA tubes, and total RNA was extracted from that blood.

This specimen was whole blood, taken in connection with sensitization to the hapten diphenylcyclopropenone (DPC). The source is a woman aged 45-65 years with alopecia areata. Some clones in this sample may be carry-over from other donors' samples. Recombination linked TRBV13 to TRBJ2-1, with 16 bases aligning to TRBD2. The CDR3 protein: CASSFGTSGRANEQFF. The DNA reads as follows: TGTGCCAGCAGCTTCGGGACTAGCGGGAGGGCGAATGAGCAGTTCTTC.